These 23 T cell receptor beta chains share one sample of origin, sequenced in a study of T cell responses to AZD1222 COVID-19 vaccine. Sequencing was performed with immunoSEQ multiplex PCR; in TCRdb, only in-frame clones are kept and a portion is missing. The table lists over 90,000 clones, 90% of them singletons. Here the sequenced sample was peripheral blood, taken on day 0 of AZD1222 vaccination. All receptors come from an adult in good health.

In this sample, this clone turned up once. The DNA of the CDR3 is TGTGCCAGCAGCCCGCGGACCACGATTTTGGACTATGGCTACACCTTC. The encoded protein is CASSPRTTILDYGYTF. The chain has TRBV7-9 and TRBJ1-2; the D is unclear. This CDR3 spans 16 amino acids. The germline V gene encodes CDR1 SEHNR and CDR2 FQNEAQ (reference sequence). The ends were cut back, 5 bases at V and 3 bases at J, with 19 bases in the middle.

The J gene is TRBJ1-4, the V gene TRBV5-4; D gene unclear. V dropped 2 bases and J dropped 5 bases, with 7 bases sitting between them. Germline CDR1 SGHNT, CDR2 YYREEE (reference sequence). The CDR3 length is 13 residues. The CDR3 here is CASSFYGNEKLFF. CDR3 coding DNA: TGTGCCAGCAGCTTTTATGGGAATGAAAAACTGTTTTTT.

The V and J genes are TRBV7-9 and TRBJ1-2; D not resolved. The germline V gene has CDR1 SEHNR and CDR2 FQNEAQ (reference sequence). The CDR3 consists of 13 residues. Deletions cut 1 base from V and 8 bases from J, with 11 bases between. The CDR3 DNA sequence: TGTGCCAGCAGCTTAGGGGCCTTGTTAGGCTACACCTTC. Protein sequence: CASSLGALLGYTF.

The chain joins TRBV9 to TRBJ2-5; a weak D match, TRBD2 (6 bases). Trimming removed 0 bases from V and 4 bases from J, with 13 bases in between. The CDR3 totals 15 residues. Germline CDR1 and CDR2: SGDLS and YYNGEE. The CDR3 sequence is CASSVGGDWRETQYF. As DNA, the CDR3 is TGTGCCAGCAGCGTAGGCGGGGACTGGCGAGAGACCCAGTACTTC.

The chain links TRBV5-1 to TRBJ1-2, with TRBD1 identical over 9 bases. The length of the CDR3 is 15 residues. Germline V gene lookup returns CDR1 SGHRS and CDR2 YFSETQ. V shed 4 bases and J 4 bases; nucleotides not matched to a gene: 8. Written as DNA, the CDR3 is TGCGCCAGCAGCCCCCAGGGACAGGGCGGCTATGGCTACACCTTC. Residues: CASSPQGQGGYGYTF. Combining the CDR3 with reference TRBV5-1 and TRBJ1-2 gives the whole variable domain KAGVTQTPRYLIKTRGQQVTLSCSPISGHRSVSWYQQTPGQGLQFLFEYFSETQRNKGNFPGRFSGRQFSNSRSEMNVSTLELGDSALYLCASSPQGQGGYGYTFGSGTRLTVV.

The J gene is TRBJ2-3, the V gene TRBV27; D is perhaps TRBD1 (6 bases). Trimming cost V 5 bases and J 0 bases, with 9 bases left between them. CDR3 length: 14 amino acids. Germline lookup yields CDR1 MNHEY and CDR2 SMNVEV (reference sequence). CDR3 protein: CASSGGPSTDTQYF. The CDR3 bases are TGTGCCAGCAGTGGGGGCCCCAGCACAGATACGCAGTATTTT.

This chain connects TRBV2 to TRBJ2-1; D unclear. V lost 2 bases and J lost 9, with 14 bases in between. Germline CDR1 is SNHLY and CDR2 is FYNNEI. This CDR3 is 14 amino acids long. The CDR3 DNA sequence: TGTGCCAGCAGTGAATTCGCTCTGGACGGTGAGCAGTTCTTC. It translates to CASSEFALDGEQFF.

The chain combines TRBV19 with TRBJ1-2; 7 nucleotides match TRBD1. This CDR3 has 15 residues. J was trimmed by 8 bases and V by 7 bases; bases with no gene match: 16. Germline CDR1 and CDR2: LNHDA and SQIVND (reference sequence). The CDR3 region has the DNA TGTGCCAGTACAAGAGAGGGACAGCCATTCACAGGCTACACCTTC. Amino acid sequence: CASTREGQPFTGYTF.

The CDR3 protein is CASSLEINYGYTF. CDR3 in DNA: TGTGCCAGCAGTTTGGAGATTAACTATGGCTACACCTTC. The gene calls are TRBV12-3 or TRBV12-4 and TRBJ1-2; D call uncertain. With 3 bases removed from V and 1 base from J, the gap between germline ends came to 6 bases. The CDR3 totals 13 residues.

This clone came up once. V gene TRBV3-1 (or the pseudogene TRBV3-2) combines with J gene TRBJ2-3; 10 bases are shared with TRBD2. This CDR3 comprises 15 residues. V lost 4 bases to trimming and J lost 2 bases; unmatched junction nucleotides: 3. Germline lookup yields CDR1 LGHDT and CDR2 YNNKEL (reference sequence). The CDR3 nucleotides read TGTGCCAGCAGCCCGCTAGCGGGGGACACAGATACGCAGTATTTT. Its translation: CASSPLAGDTDTQYF.

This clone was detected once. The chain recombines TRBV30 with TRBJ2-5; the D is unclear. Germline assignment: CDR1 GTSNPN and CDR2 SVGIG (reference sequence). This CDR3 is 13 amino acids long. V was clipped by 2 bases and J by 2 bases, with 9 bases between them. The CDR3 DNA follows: TGTGCCTGGAGTCCTGGGATACAAGAGACCCAGTACTTC. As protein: CAWSPGIQETQYF.

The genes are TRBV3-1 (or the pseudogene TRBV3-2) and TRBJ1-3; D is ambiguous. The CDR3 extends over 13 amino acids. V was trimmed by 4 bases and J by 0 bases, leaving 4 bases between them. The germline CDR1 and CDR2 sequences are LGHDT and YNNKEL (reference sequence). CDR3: CASSPSSGNTIYF. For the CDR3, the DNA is TGTGCCAGCAGCCCGTCCTCTGGAAACACCATATATTTT.

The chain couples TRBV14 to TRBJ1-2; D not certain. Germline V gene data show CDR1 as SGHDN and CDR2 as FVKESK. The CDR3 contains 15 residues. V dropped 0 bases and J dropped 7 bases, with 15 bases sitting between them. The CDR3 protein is CASSQDRAAWGGYTF. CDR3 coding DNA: TGTGCCAGCAGCCAAGATCGAGCAGCTTGGGGTGGCTACACCTTC.

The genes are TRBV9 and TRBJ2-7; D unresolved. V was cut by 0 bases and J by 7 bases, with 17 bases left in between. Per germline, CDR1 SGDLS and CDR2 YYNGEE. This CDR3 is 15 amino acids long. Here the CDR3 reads CASSVDSGSFDEQYF. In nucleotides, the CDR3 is TGTGCCAGCAGCGTAGATTCAGGCTCTTTTGATGAGCAGTACTTC.

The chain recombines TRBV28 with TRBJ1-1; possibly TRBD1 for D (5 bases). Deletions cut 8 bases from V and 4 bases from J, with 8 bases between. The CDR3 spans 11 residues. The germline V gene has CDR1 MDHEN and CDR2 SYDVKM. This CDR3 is CASWGGTEAFF. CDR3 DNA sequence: TGTGCCAGCTGGGGGGGCACTGAAGCTTTCTTT. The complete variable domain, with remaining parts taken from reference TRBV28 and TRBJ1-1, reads DVKVTQSSRYLVKRTGEKVFLECVQDMDHENMFWYRQDPGLGLRLIYFSYDVKMKEKGDIPEGYSVSREKKERFSLILESASTNQTSMYLCASWGGTEAFFGQGTRLTVV.

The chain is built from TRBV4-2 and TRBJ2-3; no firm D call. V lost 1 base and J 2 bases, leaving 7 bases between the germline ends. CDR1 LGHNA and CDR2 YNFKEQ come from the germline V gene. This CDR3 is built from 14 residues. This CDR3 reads CASSQASITDTQYF. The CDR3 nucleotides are TGTGCCAGCAGCCAAGCCAGCATCACAGATACGCAGTATTTT.

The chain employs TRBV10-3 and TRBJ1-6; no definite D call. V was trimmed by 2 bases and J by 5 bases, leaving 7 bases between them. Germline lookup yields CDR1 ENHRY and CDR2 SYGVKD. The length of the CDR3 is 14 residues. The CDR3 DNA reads TGTGCCATCAGTGAGGCGCCCAATAATTCACCCCTCCACTTT. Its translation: CAISEAPNNSPLHF.

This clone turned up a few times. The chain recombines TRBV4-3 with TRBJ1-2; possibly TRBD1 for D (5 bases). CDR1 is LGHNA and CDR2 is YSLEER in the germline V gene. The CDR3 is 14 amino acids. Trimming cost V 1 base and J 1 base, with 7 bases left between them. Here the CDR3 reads CASSQAQGNYGYTF. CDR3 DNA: TGCGCCAGCAGCCAAGCTCAGGGTAACTATGGCTACACCTTC.

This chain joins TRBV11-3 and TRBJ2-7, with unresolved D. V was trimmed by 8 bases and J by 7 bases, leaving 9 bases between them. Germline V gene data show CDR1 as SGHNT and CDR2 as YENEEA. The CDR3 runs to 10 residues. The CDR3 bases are TGTGCCAGCGGTGGCGCGGAGCAGTACTTC. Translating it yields CASGGAEQYF.

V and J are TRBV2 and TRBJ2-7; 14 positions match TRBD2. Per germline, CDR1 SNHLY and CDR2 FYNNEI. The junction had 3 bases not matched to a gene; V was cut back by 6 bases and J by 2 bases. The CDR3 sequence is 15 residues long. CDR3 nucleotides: TGTGCCAGCAGACGACTAGCGGGGGGGCCCTACGAGCAGTACTTC. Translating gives CASRRLAGGPYEQYF. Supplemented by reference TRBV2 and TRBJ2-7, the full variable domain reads EPEVTQTPSHQVTQMGQEVILRCVPISNHLYFYWYRQILGQKVEFLVSFYNNEISEKSEIFDDQFSVERPDGSNFTLKIRSTKLEDSAMYFCASRRLAGGPYEQYFGPGTRLTVT.

The CDR3 is CASSQAGPRSTNEKLFF. The CDR3 bases are TGCGCCAGCAGCCAAGCGGGCCCCAGGTCGACTAATGAAAAACTGTTTTTT. The chain combines TRBV4-1 with TRBJ1-4, with D unclear. The CDR3 spans 17 residues. V was pared by 1 base and J by 2 bases, with 14 bases between. Germline-derived CDR1 and CDR2 are MGHRA and YSYEKL.

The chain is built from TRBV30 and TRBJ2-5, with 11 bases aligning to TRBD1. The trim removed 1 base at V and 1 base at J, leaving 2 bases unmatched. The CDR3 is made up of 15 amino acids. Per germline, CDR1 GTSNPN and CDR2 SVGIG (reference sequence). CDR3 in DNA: TGTGCCTGGAGTGCCGGGACAGGGGGCCAAGAGACCCAGTACTTC. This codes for CAWSAGTGGQETQYF.

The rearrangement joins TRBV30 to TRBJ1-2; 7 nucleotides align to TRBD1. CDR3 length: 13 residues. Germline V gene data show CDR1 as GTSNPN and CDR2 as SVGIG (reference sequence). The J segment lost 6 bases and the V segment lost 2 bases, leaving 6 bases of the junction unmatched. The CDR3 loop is CAWSSTGTNGYTF. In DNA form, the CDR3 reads TGTGCCTGGAGTTCGACAGGGACTAATGGCTACACCTTC.